Following are 21 T cell receptor beta chains from one sample sequenced in a study of regulatory T cells in long-lasting Graves disease. Indicated time point: newly diagnosed GD, antithyroid drugs for less than 3 months. PBMCs provided the RNA from which the TCR library was made. Arm-PCR with iRepertoire HTBI primers amplified the CDR3 regions for these TCR beta libraries. MiXCR, applied by TCRdb to the multiplex PCR reads, yields one record per CDR3 protein. The data show a few hundred thousand distinct CDR3 sequences, with roughly 14% seen just once and over 7.5% held by the top ten. The same sample was also studied in work on T cells in Graves' hyperthyroidism and ophthalmopathy.

This sample comprised peripheral blood mononuclear cells (PBMCs), obtained at new diagnosis, from a patient treated with antithyroid drugs. All receptors derive from a young man with Graves disease.

This clonotype came up many times. The chain carries TRBV7-2 and TRBJ2-7, with D maybe TRBD2 (6 bases). The CDR3 length is 20 residues. The germline V and J ends were trimmed by 2 bases and 0 bases, with 26 bases remaining between them. Germline values: CDR1 SGHTA, CDR2 FQGNSA. CDR3: CASSLPDRDFFLSSSYEQYF. CDR3 bases: TGTGCCAGCAGCTTACCTGACCGGGACTTTTTCCTATCAAGCTCCTACGAGCAGTACTTC.

Many counts were recorded for this clonotype. The chain combines TRBV25-1 with TRBJ2-4; the D gene could be TRBD1 or TRBD2 (6 bases each). V was trimmed by 3 bases and J by 2 bases, leaving 11 bases between them. Germline CDR1 reads MGHDK; CDR2 reads SYGVNS. The CDR3 extends over 15 amino acids. The CDR3 DNA is TGTGCCAGCAGTGAGCAGGGGAGGTCCAAAAACATTCAGTACTTC. This codes for CASSEQGRSKNIQYF.

This clonotype was seen at least ten times. V gene TRBV13 combines with J gene TRBJ2-7; tentative D call: TRBD2 (7 bases). V was trimmed by 3 bases and J by 2 bases, leaving 17 bases between them. This CDR3 contains 16 residues. Germline CDR1 and CDR2: PRHDT and FYEKMQ (reference sequence). The CDR3 DNA reads TGTGCCAGCAGCTTTCTGGGAGGGGGAAAAACCTACGAGCAGTACTTC. Translated: CASSFLGGGKTYEQYF.

This clonotype has just a few counts. This chain links TRBV18 with TRBJ2-7; D may match TRBD1 or TRBD2 (5 bases each). Trimming left V 3 bases short and J 5 bases short, with 17 bases between. This CDR3 contains 15 residues. The V gene's germline CDR1 is KGHSH and CDR2 LQKENI. The CDR3 is CASSPSGGRRDEQYF. The CDR3 bases are TGTGCCAGCTCACCTAGTGGGGGACGACGGGACGAGCAGTACTTC.

The rearrangement links TRBV12-5 to TRBJ1-3; TRBD1 is a possible D gene (6 bases). Germline-derived CDR1 and CDR2 are LGHNT and FRNRAP. Trimming took off 5 bases at V and 0 bases at J, with 20 bases between the two ends. This CDR3 spans 18 amino acids. CDR3: CASGPAIGQRSSGNTIYF. In DNA form, the CDR3 reads TGTGCTAGTGGTCCGGCCATAGGACAGCGATCCTCTGGAAACACCATATATTTT.

This clonotype was seen repeatedly, ten times or more. The chain uses TRBV11-2 and TRBJ1-2; 9 positions match TRBD1. Germline CDR1 SGHAT, CDR2 FQNNGV. The V gene end was trimmed by 5 bases and the J gene end by 7 bases; junction bases not matched to a gene: 8. This CDR3 region has 14 residues. CDR3 amino acids: CASSNGQGMGGYTF. CDR3 DNA: TGTGCCAGCAGCAACGGACAGGGGATGGGTGGCTACACCTTC.

At least ten counts were recorded for this clonotype. This rearrangement joins TRBV20-1 to TRBJ2-5; D ambiguous. With 6 bases removed from V and 4 bases from J, the gap between germline ends came to 9 bases. Germline V gene sequence: CDR1 DFQATT, CDR2 SNEGSKA (reference sequence). The CDR3 covers 11 residues. CDR3 sequence reads: CSAHLRETQYF. CDR3 in DNA: TGCAGTGCCCACCTACGAGAGACCCAGTACTTC.

This clonotype was detected only a few times. V usage is TRBV6-1 and J usage is TRBJ2-1; D may be TRBD1 or TRBD2 (6 bases each). Germline V lookup: CDR1 MNHNS, CDR2 SASEGT. The CDR3 is 15 amino acids. Between the trimmed V and J ends, which lost 6 bases and 8 bases, there was a span of 20 bases. CDR3 bases: TGTGCCAGCAGATCGATTAGGGGGGTAAGGGATGAGCAGTTCTTC. It specifies CASRSIRGVRDEQFF.

This clonotype was recorded a few times. The genes are TRBV14 and TRBJ1-2, with D hard to call. The CDR3 spans 14 residues. V dropped 4 bases and J dropped 4 bases, with 13 bases sitting between them. The V gene's germline CDR1 is SGHDN and CDR2 FVKESK. CDR3: CASSPPLNLYGYTF. DNA for the CDR3: TGTGCCAGCAGCCCGCCATTAAACCTCTATGGCTACACCTTC.

This clonotype was seen repeatedly, ten times or more. The chain uses TRBV11-1 and TRBJ2-6; 8 nucleotides line up with TRBD1. Germline loops: CDR1 SGHAT, CDR2 FQDESV (reference sequence). V shed 5 bases, J shed 4 bases, and the junction held 7 bases outside the gene matches. The CDR3 totals 16 residues. The CDR3 sequence is CASSPRTGRGANVLTF. The CDR3 nucleotides are TGTGCCAGCAGCCCCCGGACAGGGAGAGGGGCCAACGTCCTGACTTTC.

This rearrangement joins TRBV5-1 to TRBJ2-2, with 14 bases lining up with TRBD2. Germline V gene data show CDR1 as SGHRS and CDR2 as YFSETQ. This CDR3 contains 18 residues. The V gene end was trimmed by 5 bases and the J gene end by 4 bases; junction bases not matched to a gene: 10. The CDR3 spells CASRRLAGGPELTGELFF. The CDR3 DNA is TGCGCCAGCAGGCGACTAGCGGGAGGGCCGGAGCTCACCGGGGAGCTGTTTTTT.

This clonotype was observed at least ten times. This chain uses TRBV12-3 or TRBV12-4 with TRBJ2-3; no firm D call. CDR3 length equals 14 residues. Trimming cost V 1 base and J 2 bases, with 7 bases left between them. CDR3 nucleotide sequence: TGTGCCAGCAGTTTAGAACCTTACACAGATACGCAGTATTTT. Translated: CASSLEPYTDTQYF.

This chain links TRBV19 with TRBJ1-2; 8 bases fit TRBD1. This CDR3 spans 12 amino acids. Trimming cost V 10 bases and J 5 bases; bases outside gene matches: 6. Germline CDR1 and CDR2: LNHDA and SQIVND (reference sequence). The CDR3 spells CATTRTGYGYTF. Written as DNA, the CDR3 is TGTGCCACTACCAGGACAGGGTATGGCTACACCTTC.

This clonotype appeared many times. The chain recombines TRBV20-1 with TRBJ2-1; D gene unclear. The germline CDR1 and CDR2 sequences are DFQATT and SNEGSKA (reference sequence). The V end lost 0 bases, the J end lost 6 bases, and 15 bases lay between the germline ends. The CDR3 is 15 amino acids. CDR3 loop: CSARDLAIQSNEQFF. In DNA, the CDR3 is TGCAGTGCTAGAGATTTGGCTATCCAATCCAATGAGCAGTTCTTC.

This clonotype was found many times. V gene TRBV6-2 or TRBV6-3 combines with J gene TRBJ2-7; TRBD1 might be the D (6 bases). Germline values: CDR1 MNHEY, CDR2 SVGEGT. The CDR3 loop spans 14 amino acids. The V gene lost 5 bases and the J gene lost 5 bases, with 16 bases spanning the gap. The CDR3 loop is CASSMDSLSNEQYF. The CDR3 bases are TGTGCCAGCAGTATGGACAGCCTTAGCAACGAGCAGTACTTC.

The V and J genes are TRBV7-6 and TRBJ2-3, with D tentatively TRBD2 (6 bases). Trimming took off 3 bases at V and 5 bases at J, with 15 bases between the two ends. CDR1 and CDR2 from the germline V gene are SGHVS and FNYEAQ. This CDR3 region has 15 residues. The CDR3 protein is CASSFAPGAGDTQYF. The DNA of the CDR3 is TGTGCCAGCAGCTTTGCCCCGGGAGCAGGAGATACGCAGTATTTT.

Concerning this clonotype: A much larger clonotype is one base distant, so this may be a read error. The rearrangement joins TRBV30 to TRBJ1-2; no firm D call. The CDR3 loop spans 14 amino acids. The V end was cut by 8 bases, the J end by 9 bases, with 25 bases between. Germline V lookup: CDR1 GTSNPN, CDR2 SVGIG (reference sequence). The CDR3 bases are TGTGCCGTTACACGAGTGGAGGAGCTGGGTAGCTACACCTTC. It codes for CAVTRVEELGSYTF.

Regarding this clonotype: A single base separates this from a much larger clone, so it may be a read error. The chain couples TRBV6-1 to TRBJ2-5; TRBD1 is a possible D gene (5 bases). Trimming took 6 bases from V and 9 from J, leaving 17 bases between them. Germline loops: CDR1 MNHNS, CDR2 SASEGT. CDR3 length equals 13 residues. The CDR3 here is CASRTRTSLAQYF. In DNA, the CDR3 is TGTGCCAGCAGAACCCGGACAAGCTTGGCCCAGTACTTC.

In this sample, this clonotype turned up a few times. The chain combines TRBV7-9 with TRBJ1-2; D unresolved. Trimming removed 0 bases at V and 4 bases at J, with 21 bases between. CDR1 SEHNR and CDR2 FQNEAQ come from the germline V gene (reference sequence). The CDR3 has 18 amino acids. Written as DNA, the CDR3 is TGTGCCAGCAGCTTAGCTCCAGCGAGACCTCCTATGGCCTATGGCTACACCTTC. Translated: CASSLAPARPPMAYGYTF.

The gene calls are TRBV5-1 and TRBJ2-3; 14 bases agree with TRBD2. The trim removed 4 bases at V and 6 bases at J, leaving 7 bases unmatched. The CDR3 loop spans 16 amino acids. Germline V gene data show CDR1 as SGHRS and CDR2 as YFSETQ. CDR3 loop: CASSQTSGRGLDTQYF. DNA of the CDR3: TGCGCCAGCAGCCAGACTAGCGGGAGGGGGCTGGATACGCAGTATTTT. The whole variable domain, remainder taken from reference TRBV5-1 and TRBJ2-3, is KAGVTQTPRYLIKTRGQQVTLSCSPISGHRSVSWYQQTPGQGLQFLFEYFSETQRNKGNFPGRFSGRQFSNSRSEMNVSTLELGDSALYLCASSQTSGRGLDTQYFGPGTRLTVL.

The sample holds many counts of this clonotype. The CDR3 sequence is CSASPLAEETQYF. Here the CDR3 DNA reads TGCAGTGCTAGCCCACTAGCGGAAGAGACCCAGTACTTC. The rearrangement uses TRBV20-1 and TRBJ2-5; 8 positions agree with TRBD2. The germline V gene encodes CDR1 DFQATT and CDR2 SNEGSKA (reference sequence). The CDR3 is 13 amino acids. The J segment lost 3 bases and the V segment lost 3 bases, leaving 3 bases of the junction unmatched.